This T cell receptor beta chain originates from a study of human T cells and chemical hapten exposure. Overall study context: TCR yields differed between samples (mainly from small differences in pooled library volume).

This clonotype was observed at least ten times. This sample's time point: patch test 1, 2 weeks after DPC sensitization. The treatment here: therapeutic diphenylcyclopropenone sensitization with weekly scalp DPC. Patients had alopecia, were aged 18 to 70, and were not pregnant. Trimming removed 4 bases from V and 3 bases from J, with 6 bases in between. This CDR3 spans 11 amino acids. Germline values: CDR1 SQVTM, CDR2 ANQGSEA. TCRdb processed the RACE reads anew with MiXCR; each CDR3 protein has one entry. The top ten hold around 0.99% of the sample, which has 100,000 to 150,000 distinct CDR3 sequences, 12% to 15% seen once.

This specimen was whole blood, taken in connection with sensitization to the hapten diphenylcyclopropenone (DPC). The rearrangement links TRBV29-1 to TRBJ1-2, with D unclear. This TCR was recovered from a man aged 18 to 35 with alopecia areata. Some clones in this sample may be carry-over from other donors' samples. The CDR3 DNA reads TGCAGCGTTGTTTGGGACTATGGCTACACCTTC. Translating gives CSVVWDYGYTF.